Below, 24 T cell receptor beta chains from the same sample are listed, as sequenced in a study of T-cell memory formation after mild COVID-19. TCRdb re-analysed the 5' RACE reads in MiXCR, keeping a single row per CDR3 protein. The sample includes roughly 580,000 distinct CDR3 sequences, more than 15% of them seen just once. Sequenced sample: PBMCs or a T cell subset sorted from them (not recorded which). The receptors originated from an adult woman who had mild COVID-19 (a few samples of this study predate the infection). Cell type and time point are not known.

The chain carries TRBV9 and TRBJ2-3, with TRBD2 matching 10 bases. Per germline, CDR1 SGDLS and CDR2 YYNGEE. Trimming cost V 1 base and J 0 bases; bases outside gene matches: 5. This CDR3 spans 17 amino acids. CDR3 sequence: CASSVLPTSGSTDTQYF. The CDR3 nucleotides are TGTGCCAGCAGCGTATTACCGACTAGCGGGAGCACAGATACGCAGTATTTT.

This clonotype has only a few counts. The CDR3 is CASSPPLGAGELFF. CDR3 coding DNA: TGTGCCAGCAGTCCTCCTTTGGGGGCCGGGGAGCTGTTTTTT. The chain has TRBV6-2 or TRBV6-3 and TRBJ2-2; possibly TRBD1 or TRBD2 for D (5 bases each). With 5 bases removed from V and 6 bases from J, the gap between germline ends came to 13 bases. The germline gives CDR1 MNHEY, CDR2 SVGEGT. The CDR3 has 14 amino acids.

A few counts support this clonotype. The chain recombines TRBV3-1 with TRBJ1-2, with TRBD1 as a possible D gene (5 bases). CDR3 length: 14 amino acids. Germline V gene lookup returns CDR1 LGHDT and CDR2 YNNKEL (reference sequence). Deletions cut 4 bases from V and 0 bases from J, with 9 bases between. The CDR3 loop is CASSRQGANYGYTF. For the CDR3, the DNA is TGTGCCAGCAGCCGCCAAGGGGCTAACTATGGCTACACCTTC.

The chain uses TRBV12-3 or TRBV12-4 and TRBJ2-5; D gene uncertain. Trimming left V 3 bases short and J 5 bases short, with 13 bases between. The CDR3 extends over 14 amino acids. CDR3 sequence: CASSFILGWETQYF. The DNA for the CDR3 is TGTGCCAGCAGTTTTATTCTGGGTTGGGAGACCCAGTACTTC.

The chain combines TRBV5-6 with TRBJ2-5, with TRBD2 matching 8 bases. Unmatched junction bases numbered 12, after V lost 6 bases and J lost 2 bases. CDR1 is SGHDT, CDR2 YYEEEE, per germline. The CDR3 contains 16 residues. The CDR3, as DNA: TGTGCCAGCAAGTCGGGACTAGTAGGGGGACAAGAGACCCAGTACTTC. The encoded protein is CASKSGLVGGQETQYF. The full variable domain, in which reference TRBV5-6 and TRBJ2-5 provide the parts outside the CDR3, is DAGVTQSPTHLIKTRGQQVTLRCSPKSGHDTVSWYQQALGQGPQFIFQYYEEEERQRGNFPDRFSGHQFPNYSSELNVNALLLGDSALYLCASKSGLVGGQETQYFGPGTRLLVL.

This clonotype was counted a few times. This sequence joins TRBV5-5 and TRBJ2-2; 12 bases align to TRBD2. Germline CDR1 and CDR2: SGHKS and YYEKEE (reference sequence). The V gene end was trimmed by 4 bases and the J gene end by 3 bases; junction bases not matched to a gene: 4. The CDR3 contains 16 residues. CDR3 nucleotides: TGTGCCAGCAGCGCCGGACTAGCGGGGTACACCGGGGAGCTGTTTTTT. Encoded protein: CASSAGLAGYTGELFF.

This clonotype appeared a few times. The chain employs TRBV24-1 and TRBJ2-1; TRBD2 matches 15 bases. In germline, CDR1 is KGHDR, CDR2 SFDVKD. This CDR3 is built from 15 residues. With 7 bases clipped from V and 9 bases from J, the junction kept 6 bases outside the gene matches. The CDR3: CATSGLAGGPGEQFF. Written as DNA, the CDR3 is TGTGCCACCAGCGGACTAGCGGGGGGGCCCGGTGAGCAGTTCTTC.

This rearrangement joins TRBV25-1 to TRBJ2-2; D perhaps matches TRBD2 (6 bases). This CDR3 has 16 amino acids. V lost 2 bases and J 2 bases, leaving 12 bases between the germline ends. Looked up from germline, CDR1 is MGHDK and CDR2 is SYGVNS. In DNA, the CDR3 is TGTGCCAGCAGTGAAATGCGGCGGGACAACACCGGGGAGCTGTTTTTT. Protein: CASSEMRRDNTGELFF. Full variable domain (remainder filled in from reference TRBV25-1 and TRBJ2-2): EADIYQTPRYLVIGTGKKITLECSQTMGHDKMYWYQQDPGMELHLIHYSYGVNSTEKGDLSSESTVSRIRTEHFPLTLESARPSHTSQYLCASSEMRRDNTGELFFGEGSRLTVL.

A few counts support this clonotype. This chain's CDR3 is CASSEGGGLVPGELFF. The CDR3 DNA follows: TGTGCCAGCAGTGAGGGGGGGGGCCTCGTGCCCGGGGAGCTGTTTTTT. The rearrangement links TRBV6-1 to TRBJ2-2; D perhaps matches TRBD2 (7 bases). With 3 bases removed from V and 6 bases from J, the gap between germline ends came to 17 bases. CDR3 size: 16 residues. CDR1 and CDR2 from the germline V gene are MNHNS and SASEGT.

In its sample, this clonotype was seen a few times. The chain combines TRBV30 with TRBJ1-6; possible D gene TRBD1, 5 bases. This CDR3 is built from 14 residues. Germline CDR1 GTSNPN, CDR2 SVGIG (reference sequence). Trimming took off 3 bases at V and 10 bases at J, with 16 bases between the two ends. In DNA form, the CDR3 reads TGTGCCTGGAGGGGCTCGGCAGGGAACTCACCCCTCCACTTT. It codes for CAWRGSAGNSPLHF.

The gene calls are TRBV6-5 and TRBJ2-7; D remains unclear. V lost 0 bases, J lost 6 bases, and 15 bases lay in between. The CDR3 has 15 amino acids. Germline CDR1 is MNHEY and CDR2 is SVGAGI. CDR3 sequence (DNA): TGTGCCAGCAGTTACTCGAGCGCTGGGGTCGGCGAGCAGTACTTC. Translation gives CASSYSSAGVGEQYF.

The chain is built from TRBV20-1 and TRBJ2-1; tentatively, D is TRBD1 (6 bases). The CDR3 has 16 amino acids. With 2 bases removed from V and 1 base from J, the gap between germline ends came to 15 bases. Germline CDR1 reads DFQATT; CDR2 reads SNEGSKA (reference sequence). The CDR3 protein is CSARRVRTASYNEQFF. For the CDR3, the DNA is TGCAGTGCTAGACGGGTCAGGACAGCTTCCTACAATGAGCAGTTCTTC.

The genes are TRBV13 and TRBJ1-1, with D perhaps matching TRBD1 (5 bases). V gave up 0 bases and J gave up 1 base, with 12 bases separating them. Per the germline V gene, CDR1 is PRHDT and CDR2 is FYEKMQ (reference sequence). This CDR3 spans 16 amino acids. The chain's CDR3 is CASSLGGQRWNTEAFF. DNA for the CDR3: TGTGCCAGCAGCTTAGGGGGGCAGCGATGGAACACTGAAGCTTTCTTT. The variable domain in full, with the rest retrieved from reference TRBV13 and TRBJ1-1, is AAGVIQSPRHLIKEKRETATLKCYPIPRHDTVYWYQQGPGQDPQFLISFYEKMQSDKGSIPDRFSAQQFSDYHSELNMSSLELGDSALYFCASSLGGQRWNTEAFFGQGTRLTVV.

The table lists this clonotype with a few counts. The chain joins TRBV7-9 to TRBJ2-7; no definite D call. The CDR3 is 13 residues long. CDR1 and CDR2 from the germline V gene are SEHNR and FQNEAQ (reference sequence). The V and J ends lost 8 bases and 2 bases respectively, with 13 bases between them. CDR3 bases: TGTGCCAGCCGCCCCAAGGCTACCTACGAGCAGTACTTC. It specifies CASRPKATYEQYF.

The chain has TRBV30 and TRBJ1-4; 8 bases map to TRBD1. The germline V gene encodes CDR1 GTSNPN and CDR2 SVGIG (reference sequence). V trimming: 5 bases; J trimming: 3 bases; junction bases outside the gene matches: 2. The CDR3 covers 13 residues. In DNA form, the CDR3 reads TGTGCCTGGGCACAGGGGGCTAATGAAAAACTGTTTTTT. It yields the protein CAWAQGANEKLFF.

This clonotype appeared a few times. The chain uses TRBV20-1 and TRBJ2-5; 8 nucleotides agree with TRBD2. V was clipped by 4 bases and J by 1 base; unmatched bases: 11. This CDR3 is 16 amino acids long. CDR1 and CDR2 (germline): DFQATT, SNEGSKA (reference sequence). CDR3 loop: CSATSGGTSSQETQYF. CDR3 DNA sequence: TGCAGTGCTACTAGTGGTGGGACTAGTTCCCAAGAGACCCAGTACTTC.

CDR3 in amino acids: CATAGPLNTEAFF. The CDR3 nucleotides read TGTGCCACCGCGGGACCGCTGAACACTGAAGCTTTCTTT. The chain has TRBV24-1 and TRBJ1-1; tentative D call: TRBD1 (5 bases). The CDR3 contains 13 residues. Trimming removed 9 bases from V and 0 bases from J, with 10 bases in between. Germline V gives CDR1 KGHDR, CDR2 SFDVKD.

The table lists this clonotype with a few counts. The J gene is TRBJ2-3, the V gene TRBV13, with D uncertain. Germline CDR1 reads PRHDT; CDR2 reads FYEKMQ (reference sequence). The CDR3 sequence is 15 residues long. Deletions cut 5 bases from V and 0 bases from J, with 12 bases between. In DNA form, the CDR3 reads TGTGCCAGCAGCGAAAAATTCACTAGCACAGATACGCAGTATTTT. Protein product: CASSEKFTSTDTQYF.

The chain carries TRBV18 and TRBJ2-7; D gene ambiguous. The CDR3 runs to 14 residues. Germline lookup yields CDR1 KGHSH and CDR2 LQKENI. V was trimmed by 0 bases and J by 4 bases, leaving 10 bases between them. CDR3 nucleotide sequence: TGTGCCAGCTCACCACCTGTCCCCAGTTACGAGCAGTACGTC. Encoded protein: CASSPPVPSYEQYV.

The chain carries TRBV6-2 or TRBV6-3 and TRBJ2-3, with D possibly TRBD1 on 5 matching bases. The CDR3 runs to 19 residues. Per the germline V gene, CDR1 is MNHEY and CDR2 is SVGEGT. V shed 2 bases and J shed 4 bases, with 25 bases lying between them. In DNA, the CDR3 is TGTGCCAGCAGTTACCCGACCTTAAGGGGCCCCCACCCAGCAGATACGCAGTATTTT. The encoded protein is CASSYPTLRGPHPADTQYF.

This clonotype has ten or more counts. This chain joins TRBV20-1 and TRBJ1-2; D not resolved. The CDR3 loop spans 17 amino acids. V lost 6 bases and J lost 4, with 27 bases in between. CDR1 and CDR2 from the germline V gene are DFQATT and SNEGSKA (reference sequence). CDR3 sequence reads: CSASPTTVPPDSYGYTF. The CDR3 region has the DNA TGCAGTGCCAGCCCCACCACGGTCCCGCCCGATTCCTATGGCTACACCTTC.

The chain carries TRBV9 and TRBJ2-1; unclear D gene. Trimming shortened V by 0 bases and J by 9 bases, and 13 bases separated the two germline ends. The germline V gene encodes CDR1 SGDLS and CDR2 YYNGEE. CDR3 size: 14 residues. The CDR3 sequence: CASSVEGLLSEQFF. CDR3 sequence (DNA): TGTGCCAGCAGCGTAGAGGGCCTACTATCTGAGCAGTTCTTC.

This clonotype was detected a few times. This chain connects TRBV6-5 to TRBJ2-1; maybe TRBD1 (5 bases). This CDR3 is 14 amino acids long. Deletions cut 3 bases from V and 6 bases from J, with 12 bases between. Germline values: CDR1 MNHEY, CDR2 SVGAGI. CDR3 sequence: CASSYPLGVNEQFF. The CDR3 DNA follows: TGTGCCAGCAGTTATCCTTTAGGGGTCAATGAGCAGTTCTTC.

In this sample, this clonotype turned up many times. V gene TRBV7-9 combines with J gene TRBJ2-3, with a weak D call TRBD1 (5 bases). This CDR3 is built from 14 residues. V was cut by 5 bases and J by 2 bases, with 11 bases left in between. Germline V lookup: CDR1 SEHNR, CDR2 FQNEAQ (reference sequence). The DNA of the CDR3 is TGTGCCAGCAGCCCAGGACAACTCACAGATACGCAGTATTTT. Its translation: CASSPGQLTDTQYF.